This record looks at one T cell receptor (beta chain) sequence and its context. Its antigen remains unidentified. Several immunoSEQ plates held equal portions of the genomic DNA taken from each subset. Produced via immunoSEQ multiplex PCR; TCRdb's table is partial and in-frame only. The repertoire includes about 2.1 million clones, approximately 94% of them detected once, and roughly 1.7% sits in the top ten. The data were obtained in a study of shared clonotypes between healthy human individuals. Study observations and caveats: As a rule, naive subsets had a larger estimated richness than memory subsets. Relative to their counterparts shared across all four donors, non-shared clonotypes exhibited diminished generation probabilities. Rarefaction analysis demonstrated incomplete sorted-subset sequencing notwithstanding large depth.

Naive CD8 isolation took CD45RO-negative cells positively selected for CCR7 and excluded terminally differentiated effector memory CD45RA+ cells. Trimming took 0 bases from V and 4 from J; bases not matched to a gene: 1. The CDR3 extends over 16 amino acids. In germline, CDR1 is LGHNA, CDR2 YSLEER. Sequenced input: naive CD8+ T cells from PBMCs. The sequence was collected from a man between 18 and 29 years old in good health. Some clones in this sample may be carry-over from other donors' samples. The V call is TRBV4-3, the J call TRBJ2-1, with 12 bases identical to TRBD2. The CDR3 DNA follows: TGCGCCAGCAGCCAAGAGACTAGCGGGAGTTACAATGAGCAGTTCTTC. Its translation: CASSQETSGSYNEQFF.